What follows is one T cell receptor beta chain and its context. As handled by the study authors: Reference gene primer amplification yielded estimated nucleated cell counts. Libraries were prepared by immunoSEQ multiplex PCR; TCRdb keeps only in-frame clonotypes and omits some of them. For V, J and clone size, that table is used; D and trimming come from the DNA. The table has more than 110,000 clones, over 75% seen once; the top ten hold 44%. The CDR3 loop spans 18 amino acids. After removal of 8 bases from V and 2 bases from J, the junction contained 15 bases not matched to a gene. Per germline, CDR1 SSHAT and CDR2 FNYEAQ (reference sequence). This entry comes from a study of blood T cell repertoires in COVID-19. Across the whole study: Both acute and convalescent COVID-19 samples were obtained from the United States, Italy and Spain.

Specimen: peripheral blood. The clonotype was recovered from a human donor in a cohort sampled during active COVID-19. The chain recombines TRBV7-7 with TRBJ2-6; 7 bases match TRBD1. DNA for the CDR3: TGTGCCAGCCCGAATCAGGACAGGCCACTTCCTGGGGCCAACGTCCTGACTTTC. Protein: CASPNQDRPLPGANVLTF.